These 9 T cell receptor beta chains came from one sample sequenced in a study of blood T cells in healthy people across ages. Sample-barcoded 5' priming and a J-beta primer mix drove a second PCR of roughly 7 to 11 cycles. TCRdb recomputed calls from the 5' RACE reads with MiXCR, one row per CDR3 protein. The table shows around 500,000 distinct CDR3 sequences, with approximately 26% occurring only once. These same data were also listed under a study on T cells of mothers and their children.

The material sequenced was blood. These receptors all come from a boy aged 2 to 10 in good health.

The chain recombines TRBV20-1 with TRBJ2-5; D is undetermined. The J call may be faulty, since TRBJ2-1 better matches the DNA end. Germline V gene sequence: CDR1 DFQATT, CDR2 SNEGSKA (reference sequence). This CDR3 has 15 residues. The CDR3 loop is CSARERTTSYNEQFF. CDR3 sequence (DNA): TGCAGTGCTAGAGAGAGAACTACCTCCTACAATGAGCAGTTCTTC.

This clonotype was detected only a few times. The chain links TRBV5-1 to TRBJ1-2, with D possibly TRBD1 on 5 matching bases. The germline CDR1 and CDR2 sequences are SGHRS and YFSETQ. The CDR3 loop spans 13 amino acids. Trimming stripped 4 bases from V and 5 bases from J, with 12 bases between. The CDR3 DNA reads TGCGCCAGCAGCCCGGACACTTTTTATGGCTACACCTTC. Translating it yields CASSPDTFYGYTF.

This clonotype was detected a few times. The chain employs TRBV3-1 and TRBJ2-7, with D hard to call. Germline assignment: CDR1 LGHDT and CDR2 YNNKEL (reference sequence). The CDR3 is made up of 14 amino acids. The V gene lost 0 bases and the J gene lost 2 bases, with 8 bases spanning the gap. The CDR3 here is CASSQDQLTYEQYF. CDR3 DNA: TGTGCCAGCAGCCAAGATCAGTTAACCTACGAGCAGTACTTC.

This clonotype occurred a few times. The V call is TRBV10-3, the J call TRBJ1-4; D is perhaps TRBD1 (5 bases). Trimming stripped 0 bases from V and 7 bases from J, with 12 bases between. Germline V gene sequence: CDR1 ENHRY, CDR2 SYGVKD. The CDR3 contains 15 residues. The CDR3 DNA is TGTGCCATCAGTGAGTCGAGGGGAGCAGGTGAAAAACTGTTTTTT. It specifies CAISESRGAGEKLFF.

In this sample, this clonotype turned up a few times. This chain links TRBV6-5 with TRBJ2-1; 11 nucleotides line up with TRBD2. Germline V lookup: CDR1 MNHEY, CDR2 SVGAGI. The length of the CDR3 is 17 residues. With V trimmed by 0 bases and J by 3 bases, 4 bases remained unmatched. The CDR3 sequence: CASSYSPLAGVYNEQFF. For the CDR3, the DNA is TGTGCCAGCAGTTACTCCCCACTAGCGGGGGTCTACAATGAGCAGTTCTTC.

Only a few counts were recorded for this clonotype. One end of the junction varies from germline; a read error may be responsible. This chain joins TRBV6-1 and TRBJ1-5; D unclear. The CDR3 consists of 13 residues. Germline CDR1 reads MNHNS; CDR2 reads SASEGT. CDR3 sequence: CASSEREGQPRHF. In DNA, the CDR3 is TGTGCCAGCAGTGAGCGGGAGGGTCAGCCCCGGCATTTT.

The rearrangement joins TRBV10-3 to TRBJ2-5; 9 bases map to TRBD2. The trim removed 6 bases at V and 2 bases at J, leaving 4 bases unmatched. CDR3 length: 14 residues. CDR1 is ENHRY, CDR2 SYGVKD, per germline. CDR3 amino acids: CAIRTSGGQETQYF. The CDR3 region has the DNA TGTGCCATCAGGACCAGCGGGGGGCAAGAGACCCAGTACTTC.

This clonotype was seen a handful of times. The chain links TRBV5-4 to TRBJ2-2; no clear D gene. The V gene lost 0 bases and the J gene lost 5 bases, with 11 bases spanning the gap. This CDR3 has 15 amino acids. Germline V lookup: CDR1 SGHNT, CDR2 YYREEE (reference sequence). Written as DNA, the CDR3 is TGTGCCAGCAGCTTGGCGACCGCCGCAACCGGGGAGCTGTTTTTT. Encoded protein: CASSLATAATGELFF.

The rearrangement links TRBV28 to TRBJ2-7; D is undetermined. CDR3 size: 10 residues. Trimming removed 8 bases at V and 7 bases at J, with 9 bases between. Germline-derived CDR1 and CDR2 are MDHEN and SYDVKM. The CDR3 nucleotides are TGTGCCAGCGGAACCCCAGAGCAGTACTTC. Encoded protein: CASGTPEQYF.